The sequence of this TCR beta chain was determined in a study of control samples from healthy donors and cancer patients. Method: immunoSEQ multiplex PCR; TCRdb's copy keeps in-frame clones and lacks some. The repertoire holds 84,000 or so clones, with about nine tenths as singletons. Deletions cut 0 bases from V and 3 bases from J, with 15 bases between. CDR3 length: 17 residues. CDR1 and CDR2 (germline): KGHSH, LQKENI. Sequencing was carried out using blood. The sequence came from a man aged 25 to 45 in good health. The chain is built from TRBV18 and TRBJ2-1; D is perhaps TRBD2 (7 bases). The CDR3 sequence is CASSPPGGGGLYNEQFF. CDR3 nucleotide sequence: TGTGCCAGCTCACCACCCGGTGGCGGGGGCCTCTACAATGAGCAGTTCTTC.